A single sample gave rise to the 21 T cell receptor beta chains below, sequenced in a study of blood T cell repertoires in COVID-19. The assay was immunoSEQ multiplex PCR, and TCRdb's table has in-frame clones only and misses some. The sample yields over 200,000 clones, roughly 87% seen once. The specimen was peripheral blood. These receptors came from a man in his forties with active or convalescent COVID-19.

The chain is built from TRBV3-1 (or the pseudogene TRBV3-2) and TRBJ2-7; 14 bases fit TRBD2. The CDR3 contains 15 residues. The V gene's germline CDR1 is LGHDT and CDR2 YNNKEL (reference sequence). Trimming at V came to 4 bases and at J to 7 bases, leaving 6 bases not matched to a gene. The DNA for the CDR3 is TGTGCCAGCAGCCGTGCCGGGACTAGCGGGGGAGAGCAGTACTTC. The encoded protein is CASSRAGTSGGEQYF.

The chain joins TRBV11-2 to TRBJ2-3; no clear D. V lost 2 bases to trimming and J lost 0 bases, with 9 bases between them. CDR1 is SGHAT and CDR2 is FQNNGV in the germline V gene. The CDR3 covers 15 residues. The CDR3 here is CASSLFFISTDTQYF. DNA for the CDR3: TGTGCCAGCAGCTTATTTTTCATTAGCACAGATACGCAGTATTTT.

The chain joins TRBV3-1 (or the pseudogene TRBV3-2) to TRBJ2-5; tentatively, D is TRBD2 (5 bases). Trimming took 4 bases from V and 4 from J, leaving 10 bases between them. This CDR3 is 13 amino acids long. Germline V CDR1 and CDR2: LGHDT, YNNKEL (reference sequence). The CDR3 DNA reads TGTGCCAGCAGCCCTGAGGGCCCAGAGACCCAGTACTTC. As protein: CASSPEGPETQYF.

The V gene is TRBV25-1, the J gene TRBJ1-2; 7 nucleotides agree with TRBD1. The V and J ends lost 8 bases and 12 bases, in that order; junction bases with no gene match: 18. The CDR3 length is 14 residues. Germline CDR1 MGHDK, CDR2 SYGVNS. CDR3 protein: CASGYLGQKAEDTF. In DNA, the CDR3 is TGTGCCAGCGGATACTTGGGACAGAAGGCAGAAGACACCTTC.

This chain joins TRBV29-1 and TRBJ2-2, with 8 bases that match TRBD1. This CDR3 contains 13 residues. The germline V gene encodes CDR1 SQVTM and CDR2 ANQGSEA. The V and J ends lost 4 bases and 3 bases, in that order; junction bases with no gene match: 1. The DNA for the CDR3 is TGCAGCGTTGGGACAGGGCACACCGGGGAGCTGTTTTTT. It yields the protein CSVGTGHTGELFF.

The J gene is TRBJ2-4, the V gene TRBV3-1 (or the pseudogene TRBV3-2); 7 bases align to TRBD2. Losses at the gene ends were 7 bases for V and 12 bases for J; bases not matched to a gene: 18. Germline lookup yields CDR1 LGHDT and CDR2 YNNKEL (reference sequence). This CDR3 contains 15 residues. The chain's CDR3 is CASTPGGSQPPNQYF. CDR3 bases: TGTGCCAGCACCCCGGGGGGAAGTCAACCCCCAAATCAGTACTTC.

J is TRBJ1-1 and V is TRBV30, with D perhaps TRBD1 (6 bases). With 3 bases removed from V and 3 bases from J, the gap between germline ends came to 11 bases. Germline CDR1 is GTSNPN and CDR2 is SVGIG (reference sequence). The CDR3 extends over 13 amino acids. In DNA, the CDR3 is TGTGCCTGGAGCGAGGGGGTGGACACTGAAGCTTTCTTT. It is translated as CAWSEGVDTEAFF.

The chain recombines TRBV5-1 with TRBJ2-7; the D gene is possibly TRBD2 (5 bases). The CDR3 is made up of 13 amino acids. The V and J ends lost 2 bases and 5 bases respectively, with 11 bases between them. CDR1 and CDR2 from the germline V gene are SGHRS and YFSETQ. The CDR3 sequence: CASSFIEGHEQYF. The CDR3 coding sequence is TGCGCCAGCAGCTTCATCGAGGGCCACGAGCAGTACTTC.

The chain links TRBV7-6 to TRBJ1-4; a possible D gene is TRBD1 (6 bases). This CDR3 is built from 15 residues. Germline values: CDR1 SGHVS, CDR2 FNYEAQ. V dropped 5 bases and J dropped 4 bases, with 14 bases sitting between them. The CDR3 bases are TGTGCCAGCAGCGGGACGGGACATGATAATGAAAAACTGTTTTTT. This encodes CASSGTGHDNEKLFF. The variable domain in full, with the rest retrieved from reference TRBV7-6 and TRBJ1-4, is GAGVSQSPRYKVTKRGQDVALRCDPISGHVSLYWYRQALGQGPEFLTYFNYEAQQDKSGLPNDRFSAERPEGSISTLTIQRTEQRDSAMYRCASSGTGHDNEKLFFGSGTQLSVL.

This sequence joins TRBV2 and TRBJ1-1, with D tentatively TRBD1 (5 bases). The germline V and J ends were trimmed by 6 bases and 1 base, with 9 bases remaining between them. This CDR3 spans 13 amino acids. Germline CDR1 and CDR2: SNHLY and FYNNEI. DNA of the CDR3: TGTGCCAGCAGGGCCAGGGCGAACACTGAAGCTTTCTTT. Its translation: CASRARANTEAFF.

The chain recombines TRBV2 with TRBJ2-1; possible D gene TRBD1, 5 bases. The CDR3 has 12 residues. Germline V gene lookup returns CDR1 SNHLY and CDR2 FYNNEI. Trimming removed 6 bases from V and 4 bases from J, with 7 bases in between. This chain's CDR3 is CASRQEYNEQFF. The CDR3 nucleotides are TGTGCCAGCAGACAGGAGTACAATGAGCAGTTCTTC.

J is TRBJ1-2 and V is TRBV27; 12 positions match TRBD1. Germline V gene sequence: CDR1 MNHEY, CDR2 SMNVEV (reference sequence). With V trimmed by 6 bases and J by 7 bases, 15 bases remained unmatched. This CDR3 spans 17 amino acids. The CDR3 loop reads CASSRVGTGQGARGYTF. The CDR3 coding sequence is TGTGCCAGCAGCCGAGTAGGTACGGGACAGGGGGCTCGTGGCTACACCTTC.

CDR3 sequence (DNA): TGTGCCACCAGTGACCCCGCCAGGGTCACTGAAGCTTTCTTT. Its translation is CATSDPARVTEAFF. This rearrangement joins TRBV24-1 to TRBJ1-1, with a weak D call TRBD1 (5 bases). This CDR3 comprises 14 residues. Germline-derived CDR1 and CDR2 are KGHDR and SFDVKD. Deletions cut 4 bases from V and 4 bases from J, with 12 bases between.

The genes are TRBV5-8 and TRBJ2-5; D not resolved. The CDR3 is 14 residues long. Trimming stripped 2 bases from V and 2 bases from J, with 10 bases between. From germline, CDR1 is SGHTS and CDR2 YDEGEE. CDR3 protein: CASSFMGRQETQYF. CDR3 nucleotides: TGTGCCAGCAGCTTTATGGGCAGACAAGAGACCCAGTACTTC.

This sequence joins TRBV28 and TRBJ2-7; 8 bases agree with TRBD1. Germline V CDR1 and CDR2: MDHEN, SYDVKM. This CDR3 has 12 residues. V dropped 11 bases and J dropped 6; count of bases not matched to a gene: 9. CDR3 region: CAVGQGRSEQYF. The DNA of the CDR3 is TGTGCCGTCGGACAGGGCCGGTCCGAGCAGTACTTC. The whole variable domain, filled in from reference TRBV28 and TRBJ2-7, reads DVKVTQSSRYLVKRTGEKVFLECVQDMDHENMFWYRQDPGLGLRLIYFSYDVKMKEKGDIPEGYSVSREKKERFSLILESASTNQTSMYLCAVGQGRSEQYFGPGTRLTVT.

The gene calls are TRBV7-8 and TRBJ1-2; 7 positions agree with TRBD1. Germline V gene data show CDR1 as SGHVS and CDR2 as FQNEAQ. The CDR3 sequence is 16 residues long. V shed 4 bases and J 7 bases; nucleotides not matched to a gene: 15. The CDR3 DNA reads as TGTGCCAGCAGCTACACCTCACAGGGGACAAGGGGTGGCTACACCTTC. Translating gives CASSYTSQGTRGGYTF.

The chain combines TRBV3-1 (or the pseudogene TRBV3-2) with TRBJ2-2; the match to TRBD2 covers 12 bases. This CDR3 comprises 21 residues. Germline CDR1 reads LGHDT; CDR2 reads YNNKEL (reference sequence). Unmatched junction bases numbered 15, after V lost 0 bases and J lost 4 bases. The CDR3 sequence: CASSQETSGRGLTRGTGELFF. The DNA for the CDR3 is TGTGCCAGCAGCCAAGAGACTAGCGGGAGAGGACTAACTAGGGGCACCGGGGAGCTGTTTTTT.

The chain recombines TRBV7-9 with TRBJ2-7; 7 bases line up with TRBD1. This CDR3 contains 14 residues. Germline CDR1 SEHNR, CDR2 FQNEAQ (reference sequence). Trimming at V came to 7 bases and at J to 1 base, leaving 7 bases not matched to a gene. CDR3 in DNA: TGTGCCAGCACCCGGAACAGGGGATCCTACGAGCAGTACTTC. It yields the protein CASTRNRGSYEQYF.

This sequence joins TRBV6-5 and TRBJ2-7, with TRBD1 matching over 7 bases. Trimming cost V 6 bases and J 0 bases; bases outside gene matches: 5. Germline V gene sequence: CDR1 MNHEY, CDR2 SVGAGI. CDR3 length equals 14 residues. Here the CDR3 DNA reads TGTGCCAGCAGCCTACAGGGGATCTCCTACGAGCAGTACTTC. As protein: CASSLQGISYEQYF.

This clone was counted between two and nine times. V and J are TRBV18 and TRBJ1-3; 7 bases agree with TRBD1. J was trimmed by 0 bases and V by 6 bases; bases with no gene match: 5. This CDR3 contains 15 residues. Germline CDR1 reads KGHSH; CDR2 reads LQKENI. The CDR3 DNA reads TGTGCCAGCTCCGAACAGGGGCACTCTGGAAACACCATATATTTT. Translation: CASSEQGHSGNTIYF.

The J gene is TRBJ1-5, the V gene TRBV28, with 12 bases aligning to TRBD1. V lost 6 bases, J lost 6 bases, and 6 bases stayed unmatched. Per germline, CDR1 MDHEN and CDR2 SYDVKM. The length of the CDR3 is 15 residues. The CDR3 region is CASSWDRGRGQPQHF. CDR3 sequence (DNA): TGTGCCAGCAGCTGGGACAGGGGGCGAGGTCAGCCCCAGCATTTT.